Below, 23 T cell receptor beta chains from the same sample are listed, as sequenced in a study of T cell responses to AZD1222 COVID-19 vaccine. Repertoires were generated with immunoSEQ multiplex PCR, while TCRdb's copy carries only in-frame clones and drops some. The table shows 100,000 or so clones, with about 87% occurring only once. Here the sequenced sample was peripheral blood, taken on day 0 of AZD1222 vaccination. Receptor source: an adult in good health.

This rearrangement joins TRBV9 to TRBJ2-1; 8 bases are a match to TRBD2. The ends lost 4 bases at V and 9 bases at J; junction bases unmatched: 12. Germline V CDR1 and CDR2: SGDLS, YYNGEE. The CDR3 has 15 amino acids. The CDR3 bases are TGTGCCAGCAGCCTCGGACTAGCCTCCCACGGTGAGCAGTTCTTC. Its translation: CASSLGLASHGEQFF.

This clone was counted a few times. The chain couples TRBV30 to TRBJ1-2; D uncertain. This CDR3 region has 12 residues. Trimming took off 0 bases at V and 8 bases at J, with 10 bases between the two ends. The germline V gene has CDR1 GTSNPN and CDR2 SVGIG (reference sequence). CDR3 region: CAWSVGPVGYTF. CDR3 nucleotide sequence: TGTGCCTGGAGTGTAGGTCCGGTGGGCTACACCTTC.

V gene TRBV18 combines with J gene TRBJ2-7; D not resolved. The CDR3 spans 14 residues. Germline lookup yields CDR1 KGHSH and CDR2 LQKENI. V was cut by 2 bases and J by 3 bases, with 11 bases left in between. The CDR3 loop reads CASSPGPPLYEQYF. The CDR3 DNA follows: TGTGCCAGCTCACCAGGCCCCCCGCTCTACGAGCAGTACTTC.

J is TRBJ1-2 and V is TRBV18, with D tentatively TRBD1 (6 bases). The V and J ends lost 3 bases and 4 bases respectively, with 15 bases between them. The CDR3 length is 15 residues. Germline values: CDR1 KGHSH, CDR2 LQKENI. In nucleotides, the CDR3 is TGTGCCAGCTCACCCGAAGGGGGGGGCGCCTATGGCTACACCTTC. Translation: CASSPEGGGAYGYTF.

The CDR3 DNA reads TGTGCCAGTAGCCCAAGGACAAGCTATGGCTACACCTTC. Protein sequence: CASSPRTSYGYTF. This chain joins TRBV19 and TRBJ1-2; a weak D match, TRBD1 (5 bases). CDR3 length equals 13 residues. CDR1 is LNHDA and CDR2 is SQIVND in the germline V gene (reference sequence). Trimming removed 6 bases from V and 4 bases from J, with 12 bases in between. The full variable domain, completed using reference TRBV19 and TRBJ1-2, is DGGITQSPKYLFRKEGQNVTLSCEQNLNHDAMYWYRQDPGQGLRLIYYSQIVNDFQKGDIAEGYSVSREKKESFPLTVTSAQKNPTAFYLCASSPRTSYGYTFGSGTRLTVV.

The V and J genes are TRBV7-3 and TRBJ2-2; 14 bases are a match to TRBD2. The CDR3 contains 16 residues. Germline-derived CDR1 and CDR2 are SGHTA and FQGTGA. V shed 3 bases and J 7 bases; nucleotides not matched to a gene: 4. The CDR3 coding sequence is TGTGCCAGCAGCTTCGGACTAGCGGGGGGCGACGGGGAGCTGTTTTTT. Translating gives CASSFGLAGGDGELFF. Full variable domain (outside the CDR3, taken from reference TRBV7-3 and TRBJ2-2): GAGVSQTPSNKVTEKGKYVELRCDPISGHTALYWYRQSLGQGPEFLIYFQGTGAADDSGLPNDRFFAVRPEGSVSTLKIQRTERGDSAVYLCASSFGLAGGDGELFFGEGSRLTVL.

The gene calls are TRBV2 and TRBJ2-4; tentative D call: TRBD2 (5 bases). This CDR3 contains 13 residues. V was cut by 4 bases and J by 11 bases, with 15 bases left in between. Per germline, CDR1 SNHLY and CDR2 FYNNEI. The chain's CDR3 is CASSVASPGFQYF. The CDR3 DNA sequence: TGTGCCAGCAGTGTCGCCTCCCCGGGGTTTCAGTACTTC.

This clone has only a few counts. The chain links TRBV27 to TRBJ2-5; the D gene is possibly TRBD1 (5 bases). V lost 4 bases and J lost 1, with 13 bases in between. Germline V CDR1 and CDR2: MNHEY, SMNVEV (reference sequence). The CDR3 extends over 15 amino acids. CDR3 coding DNA: TGTGCCAGCAGTTCGCCTGACAGCCTCCAAGAGACCCAGTACTTC. It yields the protein CASSSPDSLQETQYF.

The rearrangement joins TRBV7-3 to TRBJ1-2; D gene ambiguous. The germline V gene has CDR1 SGHTA and CDR2 FQGTGA. The CDR3 contains 13 residues. V was clipped by 8 bases and J by 4 bases, with 14 bases between them. The CDR3, as DNA: TGTGCCAGCGCCGCCGGCTCAGGCTATGGCTACACCTTC. It translates to CASAAGSGYGYTF. Full variable domain (outside the CDR3, taken from reference TRBV7-3 and TRBJ1-2): GAGVSQTPSNKVTEKGKYVELRCDPISGHTALYWYRQSLGQGPEFLIYFQGTGAADDSGLPNDRFFAVRPEGSVSTLKIQRTERGDSAVYLCASAAGSGYGYTFGSGTRLTVV.

The V and J genes are TRBV6-5 and TRBJ2-7; 8 bases map to TRBD1. The CDR3 contains 12 residues. V lost 9 bases, J lost 4 bases, and 5 bases stayed unmatched. CDR1 MNHEY and CDR2 SVGAGI come from the germline V gene. This chain's CDR3 is CASTGGSYEQYF. The CDR3 DNA sequence: TGTGCCAGTACAGGGGGTTCTTACGAGCAGTACTTC.

The V gene is TRBV3-1 (or the pseudogene TRBV3-2), the J gene TRBJ1-6, with D unclear. The CDR3 spans 14 residues. Germline V gene data show CDR1 as LGHDT and CDR2 as YNNKEL (reference sequence). The ends were cut back, 2 bases at V and 5 bases at J, with 7 bases in the middle. The DNA of the CDR3 is TGTGCCAGCAGCCAACACGGGGATAATTCACCCCTCCACTTT. Amino acids: CASSQHGDNSPLHF.

V gene TRBV29-1 combines with J gene TRBJ1-5; 7 bases align to TRBD1. The CDR3 runs 14 residues. Germline loops: CDR1 SQVTM, CDR2 ANQGSEA. V lost 5 bases to trimming and J lost 5 bases; unmatched junction nucleotides: 9. The CDR3 DNA sequence: TGCAGCGTTCCTCGGACAGGAGCCGATCAGCCCCAGCATTTT. It specifies CSVPRTGADQPQHF.

The rearrangement links TRBV6-6 to TRBJ1-1; a weak D match, TRBD1 (5 bases). The CDR3 is 15 residues long. V lost 6 bases and J lost 2, with 16 bases in between. Germline V gene sequence: CDR1 MNHNY, CDR2 SVGAGI (reference sequence). DNA of the CDR3: TGTGCCAGCAGAGAAAGATCGGGGCACAACACTGAAGCTTTCTTT. Translating it yields CASRERSGHNTEAFF.

The rearrangement links TRBV7-9 to TRBJ1-1; D is unclear. From germline, CDR1 is SEHNR and CDR2 FQNEAQ (reference sequence). V was clipped by 3 bases and J by 8 bases, with 13 bases between them. This CDR3 spans 13 amino acids. This chain's CDR3 is CASSFGDILEAFF. The CDR3 DNA sequence: TGTGCCAGCAGCTTCGGGGATATTCTGGAAGCTTTCTTT.

The J gene is TRBJ1-5, the V gene TRBV4-1; the D gene is possibly TRBD1 (6 bases). Trimming left V 0 bases short and J 0 bases short, with 15 bases between. There are 18 residues in the CDR3. CDR1 MGHRA and CDR2 YSYEKL come from the germline V gene. DNA for the CDR3: TGCGCCAGCAGCCAAGATCCACAGGGATACAATAGCAATCAGCCCCAGCATTTT. Its translation is CASSQDPQGYNSNQPQHF.

CDR3 nucleotides: TGTGCCAGCAGCTTGGATCCTCTCCCTTATACGCAGTATTTT. This sequence encodes CASSLDPLPYTQYF. The V gene is TRBV5-4, the J gene TRBJ2-3; unclear D gene. Germline CDR1 SGHNT, CDR2 YYREEE (reference sequence). The CDR3 length is 14 residues. Trimming took off 0 bases at V and 7 bases at J, with 12 bases between the two ends.

The chain is built from TRBV28 and TRBJ2-4, with D perhaps TRBD2 (6 bases). V was trimmed by 2 bases and J by 8 bases, leaving 16 bases between them. The length of the CDR3 is 15 residues. Germline CDR1 is MDHEN and CDR2 is SYDVKM. CDR3 residues: CASSLGGEGSDIQYF. In DNA form, the CDR3 reads TGTGCCAGCAGTTTAGGCGGGGAAGGTAGTGACATTCAGTACTTC.

The CDR3 protein is CASSGLRARGEQETQYF. CDR3 coding DNA: TGTGCCAGCAGTGGTCTCAGGGCCAGGGGAGAACAAGAGACCCAGTACTTC. This sequence joins TRBV2 and TRBJ2-5; D possibly corresponds to TRBD1 (6 bases). The V end lost 4 bases, the J end lost 2 bases, and 20 bases lay between the germline ends. The CDR3 consists of 17 residues. Germline assignment: CDR1 SNHLY and CDR2 FYNNEI.

The chain couples TRBV4-2 to TRBJ1-5; the D is unclear. V was cut by 0 bases and J by 2 bases, with 11 bases left in between. Germline values: CDR1 LGHNA, CDR2 YNFKEQ. The CDR3 loop spans 16 amino acids. As DNA, the CDR3 is TGTGCCAGCAGCCAAGAAGCGGGGTTGGGCAATCAGCCCCAGCATTTT. It encodes CASSQEAGLGNQPQHF.

This chain uses TRBV9 with TRBJ2-3; D is unresolved. The CDR3 extends over 14 amino acids. Germline values: CDR1 SGDLS, CDR2 YYNGEE. V lost 4 bases, J lost 3 bases, and 12 bases lay in between. CDR3 sequence reads: CASSKAAGTDTQYF. The CDR3 region has the DNA TGTGCCAGCAGCAAAGCCGCCGGGACAGATACGCAGTATTTT.

The chain is built from TRBV28 and TRBJ1-1, with D unclear. Trimming removed 6 bases at V and 1 base at J, with 12 bases between. The CDR3 covers 14 residues. Germline V gene lookup returns CDR1 MDHEN and CDR2 SYDVKM. In DNA, the CDR3 is TGTGCCAGCAGCGATTATCAGGAGAACACTGAAGCTTTCTTT. This sequence encodes CASSDYQENTEAFF.

In this sample, this clone turned up a few times. The J gene is TRBJ2-7, the V gene TRBV5-5; 8 bases match TRBD2. The germline gives CDR1 SGHKS, CDR2 YYEKEE (reference sequence). V was pared by 4 bases and J by 4 bases, with 10 bases of the junction left unmatched. This CDR3 is 15 amino acids long. The CDR3 DNA is TGTGCCAGCAGCCGAACGGATGGCGGGGGGTACGAGCAGTACTTC. This sequence encodes CASSRTDGGGYEQYF.

The V call is TRBV6-2 or TRBV6-3, the J call TRBJ2-7, with TRBD1 matching over 10 bases. J lost 3 bases, V lost 4 bases, and 6 bases had no gene match. The germline CDR1 and CDR2 sequences are MNHEY and SVGEGT. This CDR3 region has 15 residues. The CDR3 DNA reads TGTGCCAGCAGTTTCCCGACAGGGGGCCGCTACGAGCAGTACTTC. Protein product: CASSFPTGGRYEQYF.